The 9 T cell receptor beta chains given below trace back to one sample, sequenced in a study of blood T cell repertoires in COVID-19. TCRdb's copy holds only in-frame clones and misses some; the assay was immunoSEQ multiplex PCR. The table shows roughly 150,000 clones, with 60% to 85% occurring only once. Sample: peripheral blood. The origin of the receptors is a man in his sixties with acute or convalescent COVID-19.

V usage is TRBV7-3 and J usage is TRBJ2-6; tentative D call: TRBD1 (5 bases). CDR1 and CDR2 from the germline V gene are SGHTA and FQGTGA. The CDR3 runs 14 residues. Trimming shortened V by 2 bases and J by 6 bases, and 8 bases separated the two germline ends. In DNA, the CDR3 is TGTGCCAGCAGCTTAGTAGGGGCGGCCAACGTCCTGACTTTC. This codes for CASSLVGAANVLTF.

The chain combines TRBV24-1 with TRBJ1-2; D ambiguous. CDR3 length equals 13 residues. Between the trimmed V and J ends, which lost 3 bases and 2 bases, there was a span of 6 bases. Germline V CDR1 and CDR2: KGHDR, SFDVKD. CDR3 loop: CATSDVLNYGYTF. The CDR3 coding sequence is TGTGCCACCAGTGATGTTCTAAACTATGGCTACACCTTC.

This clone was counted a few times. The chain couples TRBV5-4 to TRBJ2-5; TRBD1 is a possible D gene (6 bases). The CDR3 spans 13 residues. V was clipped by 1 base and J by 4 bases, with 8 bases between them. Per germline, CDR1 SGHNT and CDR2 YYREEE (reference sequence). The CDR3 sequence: CASSLRGGETQYF. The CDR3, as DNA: TGTGCCAGCAGCTTGCGAGGGGGAGAGACCCAGTACTTC.

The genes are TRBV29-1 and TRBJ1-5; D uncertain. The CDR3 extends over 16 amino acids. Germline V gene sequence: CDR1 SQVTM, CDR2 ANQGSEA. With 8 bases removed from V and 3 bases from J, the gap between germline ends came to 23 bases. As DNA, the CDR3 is TGCAGCCGGGTGGCTGAGGGTAGATCTGACAATCAGCCCCAGCATTTT. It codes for CSRVAEGRSDNQPQHF.

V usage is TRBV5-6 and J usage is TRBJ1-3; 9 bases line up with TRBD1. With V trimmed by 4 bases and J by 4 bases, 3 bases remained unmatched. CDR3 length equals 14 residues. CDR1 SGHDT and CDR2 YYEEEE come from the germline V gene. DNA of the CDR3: TGTGCCAGCAGCCACAGGGGGCAGGGAAACACCATATATTTT. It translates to CASSHRGQGNTIYF.

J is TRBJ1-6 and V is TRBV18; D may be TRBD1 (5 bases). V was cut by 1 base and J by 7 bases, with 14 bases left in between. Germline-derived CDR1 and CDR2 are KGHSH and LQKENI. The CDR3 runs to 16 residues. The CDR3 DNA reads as TGTGCCAGCTCACCACGAGATAGGGGAGGCAATTCACCCCTCCACTTT. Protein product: CASSPRDRGGNSPLHF.

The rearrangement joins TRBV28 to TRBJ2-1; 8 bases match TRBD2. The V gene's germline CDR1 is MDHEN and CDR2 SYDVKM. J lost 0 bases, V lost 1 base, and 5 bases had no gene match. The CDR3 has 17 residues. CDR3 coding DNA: TGTGCCAGCAGTTTATTCCAGCGGGGGCCCTCCTACAATGAGCAGTTCTTC. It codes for CASSLFQRGPSYNEQFF.

The CDR3 sequence is CASSYLQGGRSPLHF. The CDR3 bases are TGTGCCAGCAGTTACTTACAGGGAGGGAGGTCACCCCTCCACTTT. V gene TRBV6-5 combines with J gene TRBJ1-6; possibly TRBD1 for D (6 bases). CDR1 MNHEY and CDR2 SVGAGI come from the germline V gene. The CDR3 is 15 residues long. Trimming stripped 1 base from V and 10 bases from J, with 14 bases between.

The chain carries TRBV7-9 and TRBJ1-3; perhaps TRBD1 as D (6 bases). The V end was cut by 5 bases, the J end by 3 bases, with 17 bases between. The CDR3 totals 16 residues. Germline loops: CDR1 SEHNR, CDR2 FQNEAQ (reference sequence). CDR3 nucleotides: TGTGCCAGCAGCCAGCTAAGGGGGGGCGGTGGAAACACCATATATTTT. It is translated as CASSQLRGGGGNTIYF.